This TCR beta chain was recorded in a study of T-cell reconstitution after alpha-beta-depleted transplantation in children. General study results and limits: Some patients showed high day-60 TCRbeta diversity, which derived from surviving recipient T cells and thymic progenitors. The study reportedly traced alpha-beta T cells about two months after transplant to several hundred expanded graft clones.

Unmatched junction bases numbered 13, after V lost 5 bases and J lost 2 bases. The CDR3 sequence is 17 residues long. Unique molecular identifiers tagged the TCRbeta library. TCRdb analysed the PCR reads with MiXCR anew, one entry per CDR3 protein. The sample includes 45,000 to 50,000 distinct CDR3 sequences, under 60% of them seen just once. This clonotype turned up a few times. Antigen: not known. This receptor was identified in a boy less than two years old with SCID, due to receive a stem cell transplant. The chain joins TRBV12-3 or TRBV12-4 to TRBJ2-5, with TRBD2 matching over 8 bases. This specimen was peripheral blood, taken before TCRalphabeta/CD19-depleted stem cell transplant. The CDR3 nucleotides are TGTGCCAGCAGTCCTCCCGTCGGGGGGGCCGGGCAAGAGACCCAGTACTTC. Translating it yields CASSPPVGGAGQETQYF.